This paragraph reports one T cell receptor (beta chain). The sample originates from a study of blood T cell repertoires in COVID-19. The CDR3 is 13 residues long. With 7 bases clipped from V and 4 bases from J, the junction kept 9 bases outside the gene matches. CDR1 SQVTM and CDR2 ANQGSEA come from the germline V gene. The table came from immunoSEQ multiplex PCR; TCRdb's copy has only in-frame clones and leaves some out. The sample includes about 100,000 clones, 86% of them seen just once. The receptor comes from a man aged 80 or over with acute or convalescent COVID-19. Sequencing was performed on peripheral blood. The genes are TRBV29-1 and TRBJ1-1, with 7 bases that match TRBD1. The CDR3, as DNA: TGCAGCGGGTGGAAGGGGGCAATCACTGAAGCTTTCTTT. Amino acid sequence: CSGWKGAITEAFF.